These 19 T cell receptor beta chains came from one sample sequenced in a study of control samples from healthy donors and cancer patients. The repertoire was sequenced with immunoSEQ multiplex PCR; TCRdb's copy has only in-frame clones and lacks some. The data contain approximately 110,000 clones, 90% to 95% of them singletons. The source material was blood. These receptors came from a woman aged 18-29 years in good health.

The chain employs TRBV30 and TRBJ1-5, with a weak D call TRBD1 (5 bases). V was trimmed by 0 bases and J by 4 bases, leaving 13 bases between them. Germline CDR1 is GTSNPN and CDR2 is SVGIG (reference sequence). The CDR3 runs 15 residues. The CDR3 spells CAWSVSDRGNQPQHF. The CDR3 nucleotides read TGTGCCTGGAGTGTATCGGACCGGGGGAATCAGCCCCAGCATTTT.

The rearrangement uses TRBV12-1 and TRBJ2-5; the table's D call of TRBD2 was not tested on the DNA. TRBV12-1 is a known pseudogene. This CDR3 has 15 amino acids. The CDR3 DNA sequence: TGTGCCAGCAGCCACTTAGCGGGGGGGGCCGAGACCCAGTACTTC. This translates into CASSHLAGGAETQYF.

The chain employs TRBV6-1 and TRBJ2-4, with D tentatively TRBD2 (5 bases). CDR1 and CDR2 from the germline V gene are MNHNS and SASEGT. The CDR3 is 14 amino acids. V lost 0 bases and J 8 bases, leaving 11 bases between the germline ends. CDR3 amino acids: CASSEARGLDIQYF. DNA for the CDR3: TGTGCCAGCAGTGAAGCCAGAGGGTTGGACATTCAGTACTTC.

The chain carries TRBV15 and TRBJ2-2; either TRBD1 or TRBD2 may fit D (7 bases each). This CDR3 is built from 17 residues. Germline values: CDR1 LNHNV, CDR2 YYDKDF (reference sequence). Trimming took 3 bases from V and 6 from J, leaving 20 bases between them. The CDR3 DNA is TGTGCCACCAGCAGGGGCCCAGGGGGGGCGGTGGCCGGGGAGCTGTTTTTT. It yields the protein CATSRGPGGAVAGELFF.

The chain recombines TRBV7-3 with TRBJ2-3, with 14 bases matching TRBD2. CDR1 is SGHTA and CDR2 is FQGTGA in the germline V gene. The CDR3 loop spans 16 amino acids. V lost 5 bases, J lost 4 bases, and 5 bases stayed unmatched. The CDR3 protein is CASSLGLAGAADTQYF. The CDR3 DNA sequence: TGTGCCAGCAGCCTGGGACTAGCGGGAGCAGCAGATACGCAGTATTTT.

The rearrangement links TRBV29-1 to TRBJ2-2; D is undetermined. The CDR3 has 12 residues. Per the germline V gene, CDR1 is SQVTM and CDR2 is ANQGSEA. V was shortened by 3 bases and J by 5 bases, with 7 bases between the two germline ends. The CDR3 region is CSVDTTTGELFF. In DNA, the CDR3 is TGCAGCGTTGACACGACTACCGGGGAGCTGTTTTTT.

V and J are TRBV7-2 and TRBJ2-1, with D possibly being TRBD1 or TRBD2 (5 bases each). The CDR3 is 15 residues long. The V gene's germline CDR1 is SGHTA and CDR2 FQGNSA. Trimming removed 0 bases at V and 9 bases at J, with 15 bases between. The CDR3 DNA reads as TGTGCCAGCAGCTTAGCGGGGCTAGCCGGCGGTGAGCAGTTCTTC. Protein: CASSLAGLAGGEQFF.

The genes are TRBV27 and TRBJ2-3, with D perhaps TRBD2 (6 bases). The CDR3 covers 15 residues. From germline, CDR1 is MNHEY and CDR2 SMNVEV (reference sequence). Trimming stripped 3 bases from V and 1 base from J, with 11 bases between. CDR3 DNA: TGTGCCAGCAGTTTGTCGGCTAGCGGCACAGATACGCAGTATTTT. Translation gives CASSLSASGTDTQYF.

The chain joins TRBV7-2 to TRBJ1-4; a possible D gene is TRBD1 (5 bases). This CDR3 has 15 residues. Trimming stripped 4 bases from V and 1 base from J, with 10 bases between. Germline V gene sequence: CDR1 SGHTA, CDR2 FQGNSA. The CDR3 nucleotides are TGTGCCAGCAGCTCCAGACAGCTAACTAATGAAAAACTGTTTTTT. Translated: CASSSRQLTNEKLFF.

In this sample, this clone turned up once. This specimen includes other DNA sequences encoding the same CDR3. The rearrangement uses TRBV29-1 and TRBJ1-1, with D possibly being TRBD1 (5 bases). The CDR3 extends over 12 amino acids. CDR1 and CDR2 (germline): SQVTM, ANQGSEA. V shed 4 bases and J shed 1 base, with 7 bases lying between them. The CDR3 loop reads CSVARGNTEAFF. Written as DNA, the CDR3 is TGCAGCGTTGCTAGGGGGAACACTGAAGCTTTCTTT. Full variable domain (remainder filled in from reference TRBV29-1 and TRBJ1-1): SAVISQKPSRDICQRGTSLTIQCQVDSQVTMMFWYRQQPGQSLTLIATANQGSEATYESGFVIDKFPISRPNLTFSTLTVSNMSPEDSSIYLCSVARGNTEAFFGQGTRLTVV.

The chain has TRBV4-3 and TRBJ1-2; D call uncertain. The CDR3 is made up of 16 amino acids. V was trimmed by 3 bases and J by 5 bases, leaving 19 bases between them. Germline assignment: CDR1 LGHNA and CDR2 YSLEER. The CDR3 sequence is CASSQERGPSVYGYTF. The DNA for the CDR3 is TGCGCCAGCAGCCAGGAGAGAGGGCCCTCGGTTTATGGCTACACCTTC.

This sequence joins TRBV5-1 and TRBJ2-5, with a tentative D call TRBD2 (6 bases). V lost 4 bases, J lost 4 bases, and 17 bases lay in between. This CDR3 region has 15 residues. The germline CDR1 and CDR2 sequences are SGHRS and YFSETQ. CDR3 protein: CASSQYGGVVETQYF. The CDR3, as DNA: TGCGCCAGCAGCCAGTACGGGGGAGTCGTAGAGACCCAGTACTTC.

The chain carries TRBV28 and TRBJ1-5; D is undetermined. V lost 5 bases and J 0 bases, leaving 8 bases between the germline ends. The CDR3 spans 14 residues. Looked up from germline, CDR1 is MDHEN and CDR2 is SYDVKM. CDR3 nucleotide sequence: TGTGCCAGCAGTCCAGAATTTAGCAATCAGCCCCAGCATTTT. Translated: CASSPEFSNQPQHF.

The chain is built from TRBV6-5 and TRBJ1-4, with D hard to call. The CDR3 consists of 15 residues. Trimming left V 7 bases short and J 5 bases short, with 17 bases between. Germline CDR1 reads MNHEY; CDR2 reads SVGAGI. CDR3 nucleotides: TGTGCCAGCATGGGTAACAACATTGGGAATGAAAAACTGTTTTTT. Translating gives CASMGNNIGNEKLFF.

The genes are TRBV10-3 and TRBJ1-4; no clear D gene. Germline V CDR1 and CDR2: ENHRY, SYGVKD. V lost 4 bases to trimming and J lost 8 bases, with 11 bases between them. This CDR3 is 13 amino acids long. CDR3 amino acids: CAISVGIGEKLFF. The CDR3 nucleotides read TGTGCCATCAGTGTAGGGATCGGAGAAAAACTGTTTTTT.

The chain has TRBV5-1 and TRBJ1-1; no definite D call. The length of the CDR3 is 12 residues. Germline CDR1 reads SGHRS; CDR2 reads YFSETQ. Trimming removed 2 bases at V and 5 bases at J, with 7 bases between. The CDR3, as DNA: TGCGCCAGCAGCTTTGCCGGGACTGAAGCTTTCTTT. Protein sequence: CASSFAGTEAFF. Complete variable domain (other parts from reference TRBV5-1 and TRBJ1-1): KAGVTQTPRYLIKTRGQQVTLSCSPISGHRSVSWYQQTPGQGLQFLFEYFSETQRNKGNFPGRFSGRQFSNSRSEMNVSTLELGDSALYLCASSFAGTEAFFGQGTRLTVV.

The chain combines TRBV28 with TRBJ1-1; D not certain. V shed 4 bases and J shed 1 base, with 10 bases lying between them. There are 14 residues in the CDR3. Germline V gene sequence: CDR1 MDHEN, CDR2 SYDVKM. CDR3 nucleotide sequence: TGTGCCAGCAGTTCGCCGGAAAAGAACACTGAAGCTTTCTTT. It translates to CASSSPEKNTEAFF.

This chain joins TRBV19 and TRBJ2-1; 8 bases align to TRBD2. V dropped 4 bases and J dropped 5; count of bases not matched to a gene: 7. The CDR3 runs to 15 residues. CDR1 and CDR2 (germline): LNHDA, SQIVND (reference sequence). CDR3 nucleotides: TGTGCCAGTAGTACCCCCCGGACTAGCCACAATGAGCAGTTCTTC. Its translation: CASSTPRTSHNEQFF.

The chain carries TRBV6-5 and TRBJ2-5; D unresolved. Trimming took 5 bases from V and 5 from J, leaving 12 bases between them. The CDR3 runs 13 residues. Germline assignment: CDR1 MNHEY and CDR2 SVGAGI. CDR3 amino acids: CASSKDVGETQYF. CDR3 DNA sequence: TGTGCCAGCAGTAAGGACGTGGGGGAGACCCAGTACTTC.